The next 13 T cell receptor beta chains were all read from a single sample in a study of molecular identifiers for immune sequencing clone quantification (dated by TCRdb to the late 2010s). The library came from PCR. Instrument used: Illumina HiSeq 4000. TCRdb reran the public reads through fastp at Q25 and MiXCR, keeping productive beta chains. When rows share a CDR3 protein, they turn into one entry using the most common DNA and genes. The sample yields about 510,000 distinct CDR3 sequences; roughly a fifth were counted once. The ten most abundant clones make up around 0.84% of the sample. Sequences were obtained from naive CD8+ T cells from blood, with Jurkat cell RNA spiked in. Read against the paper, the sample's cell subset or site label means: FACS-sorted CD8+CD4-CCR7+CD45RA+ naive T cells. The origin of the receptors is a human donor in good health. Some libraries in this study had Jurkat cell RNA spiked in.

This chain uses TRBV29-1 with TRBJ2-6; D uncertain. This CDR3 is built from 13 residues. Germline V gene sequence: CDR1 SQVTM, CDR2 ANQGSEA. Trimming stripped 4 bases from V and 2 bases from J, with 6 bases between. The CDR3 here is CSVVKPGANVLTF. DNA for the CDR3: TGCAGCGTTGTCAAGCCTGGGGCCAACGTCCTGACTTTC.

With regard to this clonotype: A much larger clone sits a single nucleotide away, making a read error possible. The rearrangement uses TRBV11-2 and TRBJ2-5; D unclear. This CDR3 has 15 amino acids. Per the germline V gene, CDR1 is SGHAT and CDR2 is FQNNGV. V gave up 5 bases and J gave up 4 bases, with 17 bases separating them. The chain's CDR3 is CASSQFGPETETQYF. For the CDR3, the DNA is TGTGCCAGCAGCCAGTTTGGGCCGGAAACAGAGACCCAGTACTTC. Supplemented by reference TRBV11-2 and TRBJ2-5, the full variable domain reads EAGVAQSPRYKIIEKRQSVAFWCNPISGHATLYWYQQILGQGPKLLIQFQNNGVVDDSQLPKDRFSAERLKGVDSTLKIQPAKLEDSAVYLCASSQFGPETETQYFGPGTRLLVL.

The rearrangement uses TRBV7-9 and TRBJ2-7; no clear D. From germline, CDR1 is SEHNR and CDR2 FQNEAQ (reference sequence). This CDR3 has 12 residues. Trimming cost V 1 base and J 6 bases, with 7 bases left between them. CDR3 protein: CASSLDRREQYF. CDR3 coding DNA: TGTGCCAGCAGCTTAGATCGCCGCGAGCAGTACTTC.

Note on this clonotype: At one end, the junction sequence differs from germline, possibly due to a read error. The rearrangement uses TRBV20-1 and TRBJ1-1; 10 nucleotides agree with TRBD1. In germline, CDR1 is DFQATT, CDR2 SNEGSKA (reference sequence). This CDR3 contains 14 residues. The CDR3 reads CSARRTGGGTEASF. Here the CDR3 DNA reads TGCAGTGCTAGAAGGACAGGGGGTGGTACTGAAGCTTCCTTT.

The chain employs TRBV27 and TRBJ2-1; no reliable D call. Germline CDR1 and CDR2: MNHEY and SMNVEV (reference sequence). Trimming took off 4 bases at V and 10 bases at J, with 14 bases between the two ends. CDR3 length: 13 amino acids. CDR3 DNA: TGTGCCAGCAGTTCCATAGTGACGTCCGAGCAGTTCTTC. Amino acid sequence: CASSSIVTSEQFF.

The sample holds many counts of this clonotype. This chain joins TRBV25-1 and TRBJ2-1; D not resolved. CDR1 MGHDK and CDR2 SYGVNS come from the germline V gene. The germline V and J ends were trimmed by 3 bases and 1 base, with 4 bases remaining between them. This CDR3 has 13 amino acids. The CDR3: CASSDGSYNEQFF. The CDR3 DNA sequence: TGTGCCAGCAGTGATGGGTCCTACAATGAGCAGTTCTTC.

This chain links TRBV12-3 or TRBV12-4 with TRBJ1-1; maybe TRBD1 (6 bases). V gave up 3 bases and J gave up 4 bases, with 12 bases separating them. This CDR3 has 14 residues. Written as DNA, the CDR3 is TGTGCCAGCAGTTTCCTCCGGGGGGCCACTGAAGCTTTCTTT. Its protein product is CASSFLRGATEAFF.

The rearrangement uses TRBV4-3 and TRBJ2-7, with 8 positions matching TRBD1. Germline assignment: CDR1 LGHNA and CDR2 YSLEER. V lost 1 base and J lost 2; bases outside the gene matches: 1. The CDR3 contains 14 residues. The CDR3 bases are TGCGCCAGCAGCCAAGCCAGGGGGCCCTACGAGCAGTACTTC. Its protein is CASSQARGPYEQYF.

This clonotype was seen ten or more times. The chain employs TRBV29-1 and TRBJ1-1; D is uncertain. With 0 bases removed from V and 4 bases from J, the gap between germline ends came to 9 bases. The germline CDR1 and CDR2 sequences are SQVTM and ANQGSEA. There are 13 residues in the CDR3. CDR3 amino acids: CSVEETISTEAFF. The CDR3 DNA reads as TGCAGCGTTGAAGAGACAATTAGCACTGAAGCTTTCTTT.

In its sample, this clonotype was seen many times. The chain links TRBV30 to TRBJ1-1; D might be TRBD1 (5 bases). CDR1 and CDR2 (germline): GTSNPN, SVGIG (reference sequence). The CDR3 has 12 amino acids. V lost 0 bases, J lost 5 bases, and 7 bases lay in between. CDR3 region: CAWSVGETEAFF. For the CDR3, the DNA is TGTGCCTGGAGTGTAGGGGAAACTGAAGCTTTCTTT. Combining the CDR3 with reference TRBV30 and TRBJ1-1 gives the whole variable domain SQTIHQWPATLVQPVGSPLSLECTVEGTSNPNLYWYRQAAGRGLQLLFYSVGIGQISSEVPQNLSASRPQDRQFILSSKKLLLSDSGFYLCAWSVGETEAFFGQGTRLTVV.

This clonotype has more than one count but fewer than ten. The chain combines TRBV29-1 with TRBJ2-2; D might be TRBD1 (6 bases). CDR3 length: 15 amino acids. Germline CDR1 SQVTM, CDR2 ANQGSEA. V was cut by 0 bases and J by 2 bases, with 10 bases left in between. The DNA of the CDR3 is TGCAGCGTTGAAGATAGGACAGTCAACACCGGGGAGCTGTTTTTT. Amino acids: CSVEDRTVNTGELFF.

This clonotype has more than one count but fewer than ten. As DNA, the CDR3 is TGTGCCAGCAGCCACTCTACGCCCGACACCGGGGAGCTGTTTTTT. This codes for CASSHSTPDTGELFF. The J gene is TRBJ2-2, the V gene TRBV13; D gene uncertain. CDR1 is PRHDT and CDR2 is FYEKMQ in the germline V gene (reference sequence). Trimming left V 5 bases short and J 3 bases short, with 13 bases between. CDR3 size: 15 residues.

This clonotype was found a few times. The chain joins TRBV5-1 to TRBJ1-1, with 8 bases that match TRBD1. The CDR3 consists of 18 residues. CDR1 and CDR2 from the germline V gene are SGHRS and YFSETQ. Germline trimming cut 4 bases from V and 3 bases from J; bases unmatched to any gene: 17. Here the CDR3 reads CASSLIPQGGMGYTEAFF. In DNA, the CDR3 is TGCGCCAGCAGCCTCATACCACAGGGGGGAATGGGATACACTGAAGCTTTCTTT.